This TCR beta chain is from a study of cytomegalovirus exposure and HLA in healthy donors. Whole-study results and caveats: HLA allele associations emerged for some 16,000 TCR beta sequences in a later analysis, at 0.05 false discovery rate. A later analysis found that most CMV-associated TCR beta chains appeared HLA-restricted.

Primers: 60 Vbeta forward and 13 Jbeta reverse. Assay used: immunoSEQ multiplex PCR; TCRdb lists only in-frame clones, some missing. The table records 100,000 or so clones, roughly four fifths of them present only once. Healthy bone marrow donors supplied every sample. To note about this clone: Antigen unknown.

Sequencing input: PBMCs. The source is a man aged 50 to 59 in good health and CMV-seronegative.

The CDR3 reads CASTRTQNQPQHF. DNA of the CDR3: TGTGCCAGTACGAGGACACAGAATCAGCCCCAGCATTTT. The chain has TRBV19 and TRBJ1-5; TRBD1 is a possible D gene (5 bases). CDR3 size: 13 residues. The germline CDR1 and CDR2 sequences are LNHDA and SQIVND (reference sequence). Trimming left V 7 bases short and J 4 bases short, with 11 bases between.